Listed below are T cell receptor beta chains from one sample, sequenced in a study of cytomegalovirus exposure and HLA in healthy donors. Here immunoSEQ multiplex PCR was the method, and the copy in TCRdb shows in-frame clones only, minus some. The table shows approximately 110,000 clones, with roughly an eighth occurring only once. Sequenced: PBMCs. Source of these receptors: a man between 35 and 55 years old in good health and CMV-seropositive. Both conserved end residues are part of each CDR3. D genes are given only for firm matches. Size is stated for part of the rows, as once, few or many counts, or as a class when the clone is expanded.

size: few; length: 16; D: -; V: TRBV5-4; J: TRBJ2-2; DNA: TGTGCCAGCAGCTTAGGAGGAGCGGACCACACCGGGGAGCTGTTTTTT; CDR3: CASSLGGADHTGELFF
size: few; length: 15; D: -; V: TRBV7-3; J: TRBJ2-2; DNA: TGTGCCAGCACCCGAGGGGGGGCTAGCACCGGGGAGCTGTTTTTT; CDR3: CASTRGGASTGELFF
size: -; length: 12; D: TRBD2; V: TRBV30; J: TRBJ2-5; DNA: TGTGCCTGTGGGACTAGCCAAGAGACCCAGTACTTC; CDR3: CACGTSQETQYF
size: -; length: 16; D: TRBD1; V: TRBV29-1; J: TRBJ1-2; DNA: TGCAGCGTTGAAGGACCGGGACAGGGGGCTCACTATGGCTACACCTTC; CDR3: CSVEGPGQGAHYGYTF
size: few; length: 14; D: -; V: TRBV27; J: TRBJ1-5; DNA: TGTGCCAGCAGTTCCGCAGGGGCCCGTCAGCCCCAGCATTTT; CDR3: CASSSAGARQPQHF
size: few; length: 18; D: TRBD1; V: TRBV5-1; J: TRBJ2-2; DNA: TGCGCCAGCAGCTTGGCCTTTGTAGTGACAGGGGGTACCGGGGAGCTGTTTTTT; CDR3: CASSLAFVVTGGTGELFF
size: -; length: 14; D: -; V: TRBV14; J: TRBJ2-1; DNA: TGTGCCAGCAGCCAAGTCAGCGGGTACAATGAGCAGTTCTTC; CDR3: CASSQVSGYNEQFF
size: -; length: 15; D: -; V: TRBV4-3; J: TRBJ1-5; DNA: TGCGCCAGCAGCCAAGATTTCGGGAGCAATCAGCCCCAGCATTTT; CDR3: CASSQDFGSNQPQHF
size: few; length: 15; D: TRBD2; V: TRBV6-6; J: TRBJ2-2; DNA: TGTGCCAGCAGTTACCGGACTAGCGGAACCGGGGAGCTGTTTTTT; CDR3: CASSYRTSGTGELFF
size: few; length: 14; D: TRBD2; V: TRBV7-8; J: TRBJ2-1; DNA: TGTGCCAGCAGTCGGACTAGCGGGAGGAATGAGCAGTTCTTC; CDR3: CASSRTSGRNEQFF
size: -; length: 12; D: -; V: TRBV7-2; J: TRBJ2-5; DNA: TGTGCCAGCAGCTTACGGGGGGAGACCCAGTACTTC; CDR3: CASSLRGETQYF
size: once; length: 15; D: TRBD1; V: TRBV5-1; J: TRBJ1-2; DNA: TGCGCCAGCAGCGAGACAGGGAGCTCTAACTATGGCTACACCTTC; CDR3: CASSETGSSNYGYTF
size: few; length: 15; D: -; V: TRBV30; J: TRBJ1-2; DNA: TGTGCCCGGCAACGGCGGGGCTGCTCCTCCTATGGCTACACCTTC; CDR3: CARQRRGCSSYGYTF
size: -; length: 16; D: TRBD2; V: TRBV30; J: TRBJ2-1; DNA: TGTGCCTGGAGCAGTGCGGGACTAGCGGGATCGTATGAGCAGTTCTTC; CDR3: CAWSSAGLAGSYEQFF
size: -; length: 16; D: TRBD1; V: TRBV10-2; J: TRBJ2-3; DNA: TGCGCCAGCAGTTTCGGTATGGGACAGGGGCGGGATACGCAGTATTTT; CDR3: CASSFGMGQGRDTQYF
size: -; length: 15; D: TRBD1; V: TRBV5-6; J: TRBJ1-2; DNA: TGTGCCAGCAGCTTTGCAGGGACAGGGGGTTATGGCTACACCTTC; CDR3: CASSFAGTGGYGYTF
size: -; length: 13; D: -; V: TRBV30; J: TRBJ1-1; DNA: TGTGCCTGGCGCCGGGTCAGCCGAACTGAAGCTTTCTTT; CDR3: CAWRRVSRTEAFF
size: -; length: 14; D: -; V: TRBV5-4; J: TRBJ2-5; DNA: TGTGCCAGCAGCCAACGGACTGCTGAAGGGACCCAGTACTTC; CDR3: CASSQRTAEGTQYF
size: -; length: 15; D: TRBD2; V: TRBV4-1; J: TRBJ2-1; DNA: TGCGCCAGCAGCCATGGGACTAGCGGGAAAAATGAGCAGTTCTTC; CDR3: CASSHGTSGKNEQFF
size: -; length: 15; D: TRBD2; V: TRBV10-3; J: TRBJ2-7; DNA: TGTGCCATCAGTGGATCGGGGGGGCGGAGCCACGAGCAGTACTTC; CDR3: CAISGSGGRSHEQYF
size: few; length: 15; D: -; V: TRBV5-6; J: TRBJ1-1; DNA: TGTGCCAGCAGCCCCCGGACAGTATTTGGCACTGAAGCTTTCTTT; CDR3: CASSPRTVFGTEAFF
size: -; length: 13; D: -; V: TRBV18; J: TRBJ2-7; DNA: TGTGCCAGCTCACCCGCAGCGTCCTACGAGCAGTACTTC; CDR3: CASSPAASYEQYF
size: -; length: 13; D: TRBD1; V: TRBV10-3; J: TRBJ1-2; DNA: TGTGCCTCGACCGTGGGACAGGACTCTGGCTACACCTTC; CDR3: CASTVGQDSGYTF
size: -; length: 15; D: -; V: TRBV27; J: TRBJ1-5; DNA: TGTGCCAGCCGCCTAAACAGTTATAGCAATCAGCCCCAGCATTTT; CDR3: CASRLNSYSNQPQHF
size: -; length: 15; D: TRBD2; V: TRBV10-1; J: TRBJ2-3; DNA: TGCGCCAGCAGTGATGGGACTAGCGGGGCAGATACGCAGTATTTT; CDR3: CASSDGTSGADTQYF
size: -; length: 13; D: TRBD2; V: TRBV28; J: TRBJ2-5; DNA: TGTGCCACGACTAGCGGGAGTCAAGAGACCCAGTACTTC; CDR3: CATTSGSQETQYF
size: -; length: 14; D: -; V: TRBV9; J: TRBJ2-6; DNA: TGTGCCAGCAGCCCCCCCTCCGGGGCCAACGTCCTGACTTTC; CDR3: CASSPPSGANVLTF
size: -; length: 16; D: TRBD1; V: TRBV6-5; J: TRBJ1-1; DNA: TGTGCCAGCAGTTACTCGAGGGGGCCAAAGAACACTGAAGCTTTCTTT; CDR3: CASSYSRGPKNTEAFF
size: few; length: 17; D: TRBD2; V: TRBV4-3; J: TRBJ2-7; DNA: TGCGCCAGCAGCCAAGATACAAACACGGGACTAACCTACGAGCAGTACTTC; CDR3: CASSQDTNTGLTYEQYF
size: -; length: 17; D: TRBD1; V: TRBV7-6; J: TRBJ2-5; DNA: TGTGCCAGCAGCCGCCGCACTGGACAGGTTTTCCAAGAGACCCAGTACTTC; CDR3: CASSRRTGQVFQETQYF
size: few; length: 16; D: -; V: TRBV27; J: TRBJ2-3; DNA: TGTGCCAGCAGTCCCCTGGCGGGCCCAAGCACAGATACGCAGTATTTT; CDR3: CASSPLAGPSTDTQYF
size: -; length: 16; D: -; V: TRBV5-1; J: TRBJ1-2; DNA: TGCGCCAGCAGCTTGGGCGGGGACGGAATATCCTATGGCTACACCTTC; CDR3: CASSLGGDGISYGYTF
size: -; length: 14; D: TRBD1; V: TRBV6-5; J: TRBJ2-7; DNA: TGTGCCAGCAGGCCGGACAGGGGATATCGGGAGCAGTACTTC; CDR3: CASRPDRGYREQYF